This TCR beta chain derives from a study of shared clonotypes between healthy human individuals. This clone was picked up a small number of times. The target antigen is unknown. Regarding the study as a whole: Shared across a few donors were 4% to 6% of the naive CD4 clonotypes. Researchers sampled only blood; tissue repertoires likely differ.

Sequenced by immunoSEQ multiplex PCR; TCRdb stores in-frame clones only, minus some. The top ten clones hold 1.5% to 2% of a sample with hundreds of thousands of clones, 72% of them seen once. The length of the CDR3 is 16 residues. Trimming pared 3 bases from V and 0 bases from J, leaving 14 bases between. Germline CDR1 KGHSH, CDR2 LQKENI. The chain has TRBV18 and TRBJ1-1; D not certain. This sequence was found in a woman in her twenties or thirties in good health. The source material was memory CD4+ T cells sorted from blood. Specified subset: CD45RA-negative fraction. The CDR3 spells CASSPGVGQMNTEAFF. Written as DNA, the CDR3 is TGTGCCAGCTCACCCGGGGTAGGCCAGATGAACACTGAAGCTTTCTTT.